The 23 T cell receptor beta chains below all came from one sample that was sequenced in a study of T-cell memory formation after mild COVID-19. TCRdb re-derived calls from the 5' RACE reads in MiXCR, one entry per CDR3 protein. The data contain over 55,000 distinct CDR3 sequences, roughly 9.5% of them singletons. What was sequenced was PBMCs or a T cell subset sorted from them (not recorded which). The receptors stem from a man between 18 and 29 years old who had mild COVID-19 (a few samples of this study predate the infection). Cell type and time point are not known.

This clonotype was found a few times. The V and J genes are TRBV20-1 and TRBJ1-6; 10 bases map to TRBD1. CDR3 length: 14 amino acids. With V trimmed by 0 bases and J by 10 bases, 3 bases remained unmatched. Per germline, CDR1 DFQATT and CDR2 SNEGSKA (reference sequence). The CDR3: CSARDRDRGSPLHF. The CDR3 DNA reads as TGCAGTGCTAGAGATAGGGACAGGGGATCACCCCTCCACTTT.

This clonotype was seen at least ten times. V gene TRBV7-9 combines with J gene TRBJ2-5; D may be TRBD2 (5 bases). With 5 bases removed from V and 5 bases from J, the gap between germline ends came to 9 bases. CDR1 is SEHNR, CDR2 FQNEAQ, per germline (reference sequence). The CDR3 has 12 residues. The CDR3 sequence: CASSPTTETQYF. CDR3 DNA: TGTGCCAGCAGCCCGACTACTGAGACCCAGTACTTC.

The rearrangement uses TRBV6-5 and TRBJ1-1; D not certain. CDR1 and CDR2 (germline): MNHEY, SVGAGI. Trimming took 2 bases from V and 11 from J, leaving 27 bases between them. This CDR3 spans 17 amino acids. The CDR3 sequence: CASSYHHPMTSAPSAFF. DNA for the CDR3: TGTGCCAGCAGTTACCACCACCCAATGACCAGCGCCCCGTCGGCTTTCTTT.

This chain links TRBV28 with TRBJ2-6, with no clear D. Trimming removed 6 bases at V and 4 bases at J, with 10 bases between. Per germline, CDR1 MDHEN and CDR2 SYDVKM. The CDR3 totals 14 residues. The CDR3 here is CASRTWPGANVLTF. Written as DNA, the CDR3 is TGTGCCAGCAGGACATGGCCCGGGGCCAACGTCCTGACTTTC.

This clonotype was found a few times. This CDR3 reads CAWSDRDRVGEQFF. As DNA, the CDR3 is TGTGCCTGGAGTGACCGGGACAGGGTGGGTGAGCAGTTCTTC. The chain uses TRBV30 and TRBJ2-1; 9 positions agree with TRBD1. Germline V gene lookup returns CDR1 GTSNPN and CDR2 SVGIG (reference sequence). With V trimmed by 1 base and J by 9 bases, 7 bases remained unmatched. The CDR3 is 14 residues long. Based on the CDR3 plus reference TRBV30 and TRBJ2-1, the full variable domain is SQTIHQWPATLVQPVGSPLSLECTVEGTSNPNLYWYRQAAGRGLQLLFYSVGIGQISSEVPQNLSASRPQDRQFILSSKKLLLSDSGFYLCAWSDRDRVGEQFFGPGTRLTVL.

This clonotype was observed a handful of times. This rearrangement joins TRBV11-2 to TRBJ2-1, with D perhaps TRBD2 (5 bases). The V gene lost 8 bases and the J gene lost 0 bases, with 11 bases spanning the gap. In germline, CDR1 is SGHAT, CDR2 FQNNGV. The CDR3 has 14 residues. This chain's CDR3 is CASQDWSSYNEQFF. CDR3 sequence (DNA): TGTGCCAGCCAGGACTGGAGCTCCTACAATGAGCAGTTCTTC.

This clonotype appeared a few times. The chain couples TRBV29-1 to TRBJ1-2; no firm D call. CDR1 is SQVTM and CDR2 is ANQGSEA in the germline V gene. The CDR3 covers 13 residues. V was pared by 2 bases and J by 2 bases, with 9 bases between. The CDR3 sequence is CSVERPRNYGYTF. The CDR3 bases are TGCAGCGTTGAACGCCCCAGGAACTATGGCTACACCTTC.

The V gene is TRBV6-5, the J gene TRBJ2-3; 8 bases map to TRBD2. The CDR3 length is 14 residues. Germline lookup yields CDR1 MNHEY and CDR2 SVGAGI. V lost 5 bases, J lost 4 bases, and 5 bases stayed unmatched. The CDR3 region is CASSPGTSSDTQYF. The CDR3 DNA reads as TGTGCCAGCAGTCCCGGGACTAGTTCAGATACGCAGTATTTT.

V usage is TRBV15 and J usage is TRBJ2-1; 9 bases align to TRBD1. The J segment lost 0 bases and the V segment lost 3 bases, leaving 15 bases of the junction unmatched. CDR1 LNHNV and CDR2 YYDKDF come from the germline V gene (reference sequence). CDR3 length: 20 amino acids. The CDR3 bases are TGTGCCACCAGCAGCGGAAGGCTTACAGGGGGCTCCAGCTCCTACAATGAGCAGTTCTTC. Amino acid sequence: CATSSGRLTGGSSSYNEQFF.

In this sample, this clonotype turned up once. The gene calls are TRBV12-3 or TRBV12-4 and TRBJ1-2, with 7 bases aligning to TRBD1. J lost 4 bases, V lost 5 bases, and 10 bases had no gene match. This CDR3 comprises 15 residues. The CDR3 DNA follows: TGTGCCAGCAGTCCCTCGACAGGGCGTTCCTATGGCTACACCTTC. It codes for CASSPSTGRSYGYTF.

This clonotype was observed a few times. The V gene is TRBV2, the J gene TRBJ2-3, with a tentative D call TRBD2 (6 bases). Trimming shortened V by 4 bases and J by 3 bases, and 14 bases separated the two germline ends. CDR1 SNHLY and CDR2 FYNNEI come from the germline V gene. CDR3 size: 15 residues. CDR3 sequence reads: CASSVGGAGTDTQYF. The CDR3 DNA follows: TGTGCCAGCAGTGTGGGCGGGGCGGGAACAGATACGCAGTATTTT.

The chain couples TRBV7-2 to TRBJ2-1, with 14 bases lining up with TRBD2. The germline V gene has CDR1 SGHTA and CDR2 FQGNSA. With 2 bases clipped from V and 8 bases from J, the junction kept 8 bases outside the gene matches. This CDR3 comprises 17 residues. In nucleotides, the CDR3 is TGTGCCAGCAGCTTATCCTTGACTAGCGGGGGGGCCCATGAGCAGTTCTTC. Its translation: CASSLSLTSGGAHEQFF.

The genes are TRBV5-5 and TRBJ1-1; D not certain. There are 13 residues in the CDR3. Deletions cut 1 base from V and 1 base from J, with 5 bases between. Germline V gene data show CDR1 as SGHKS and CDR2 as YYEKEE (reference sequence). This CDR3 is CASSLIRNTEAFF. The DNA for the CDR3 is TGTGCCAGCAGCTTGATCAGGAACACTGAAGCTTTCTTT.

This clonotype was seen a handful of times. J is TRBJ1-1 and V is TRBV7-2; D ambiguous. CDR1 and CDR2 from the germline V gene are SGHTA and FQGNSA. This CDR3 region has 14 residues. The V end lost 0 bases, the J end lost 5 bases, and 10 bases lay between the germline ends. CDR3 nucleotide sequence: TGTGCCAGCAGCTTAGCGTGGGAACGGACTGAAGCTTTCTTT. As protein: CASSLAWERTEAFF. Variable domain in full (rest from reference TRBV7-2 and TRBJ1-1): GAGVSQSPSNKVTEKGKDVELRCDPISGHTALYWYRQSLGQGLEFLIYFQGNSAPDKSGLPSDRFSAERTGGSVSTLTIQRTQQEDSAVYLCASSLAWERTEAFFGQGTRLTVV.

V gene TRBV11-3 combines with J gene TRBJ2-1; TRBD2 aligns across 8 bases. The CDR3 runs 18 residues. In germline, CDR1 is SGHNT, CDR2 YENEEA. The V and J ends lost 0 bases and 2 bases, in that order; junction bases with no gene match: 9. The CDR3 DNA follows: TGTGCCAGCAGCTTAGACCAGGGAGGTAGCGGGGCCTACAATGAGCAGTTCTTC. It codes for CASSLDQGGSGAYNEQFF. The full variable domain, in which reference TRBV11-3 and TRBJ2-1 provide the parts outside the CDR3, is EAGVVQSPRYKIIEKKQPVAFWCNPISGHNTLYWYLQNLGQGPELLIRYENEEAVDDSQLPKDRFSAERLKGVDSTLKIQPAELGDSAVYLCASSLDQGGSGAYNEQFFGPGTRLTVL.

This clonotype was observed many times. The chain uses TRBV10-3 and TRBJ2-1; D not certain. V shed 0 bases and J shed 7 bases, with 4 bases lying between them. Per the germline V gene, CDR1 is ENHRY and CDR2 is SYGVKD. This CDR3 has 12 amino acids. CDR3: CAISESRNEQFF. Here the CDR3 DNA reads TGTGCCATCAGTGAGTCTCGGAATGAGCAGTTCTTC.

The genes are TRBV18 and TRBJ2-3; D call uncertain. The CDR3 runs 14 residues. V lost 4 bases and J 3 bases, leaving 11 bases between the germline ends. Looked up from germline, CDR1 is KGHSH and CDR2 is LQKENI. CDR3 sequence: CASSRDLGTDTQYF. For the CDR3, the DNA is TGTGCCAGCTCACGGGATTTGGGGACAGATACGCAGTATTTT.

In this sample, this clonotype turned up a few times. The chain is built from TRBV4-2 and TRBJ2-1; a weak D match, TRBD2 (6 bases). The germline V and J ends were trimmed by 0 bases and 10 bases, with 22 bases remaining between them. In germline, CDR1 is LGHNA, CDR2 YNFKEQ. The CDR3 contains 17 residues. This CDR3 reads CASSQDRSGPVAVEQFF. For the CDR3, the DNA is TGTGCCAGCAGCCAAGATCGGTCGGGCCCAGTAGCGGTGGAGCAGTTCTTC.

This clonotype has ten or more counts. This sequence joins TRBV7-9 and TRBJ1-5; 7 positions agree with TRBD1. The CDR3 is 15 amino acids. V gave up 1 base and J gave up 4 bases; unmatched junction bases: 4. Germline V CDR1 and CDR2: SEHNR, FQNEAQ (reference sequence). CDR3 DNA sequence: TGTGCCAGCAGCTTAGGGACAGGTGGAAATCAGCCCCAGCATTTT. It yields the protein CASSLGTGGNQPQHF. The full variable domain, completed using reference TRBV7-9 and TRBJ1-5, is DTGVSQNPRHKITKRGQNVTFRCDPISEHNRLYWYRQTLGQGPEFLTYFQNEAQLEKSRLLSDRFSAERPKGSFSTLEIQRTEQGDSAMYLCASSLGTGGNQPQHFGDGTRLSIL.

This clonotype was counted at least ten times. This chain connects TRBV3-1 to TRBJ2-5; 8 bases are shared with TRBD1. Germline CDR1 LGHDT, CDR2 YNNKEL (reference sequence). Trimming cost V 2 bases and J 5 bases; bases outside gene matches: 7. The CDR3 runs to 15 residues. CDR3 residues: CASSQSSGGVETQYF. The CDR3, as DNA: TGTGCCAGCAGCCAATCCTCAGGGGGCGTGGAGACCCAGTACTTC.

The V gene is TRBV20-1, the J gene TRBJ2-3; 16 bases align to TRBD2. Germline CDR1 is DFQATT and CDR2 is SNEGSKA (reference sequence). Trimming at V came to 2 bases and at J to 4 bases, leaving 6 bases not matched to a gene. The CDR3 contains 17 residues. The CDR3 bases are TGCAGTGCTAGAACCCCGGGACTAGCGGGGGGGCCAGATACGCAGTATTTT. Its translation is CSARTPGLAGGPDTQYF.

This clonotype showed up many times. The V and J genes are TRBV5-1 and TRBJ2-5; D is perhaps TRBD1 (5 bases). This CDR3 is 14 amino acids long. V was trimmed by 4 bases and J by 0 bases, leaving 10 bases between them. The germline V gene encodes CDR1 SGHRS and CDR2 YFSETQ. CDR3 bases: TGCGCCAGCAGCATATCAGGGTACCAAGAGACCCAGTACTTC. As protein: CASSISGYQETQYF.

This clonotype came up a few times. V and J are TRBV19 and TRBJ2-2, with a tentative D call TRBD1 (6 bases). From germline, CDR1 is LNHDA and CDR2 SQIVND (reference sequence). Deletions cut 0 bases from V and 2 bases from J, with 16 bases between. CDR3 size: 18 residues. The CDR3 DNA is TGTGCCAGTAGTATAGATGGGCCCTCAGGGGCCAACACCGGGGAGCTGTTTTTT. Its translation: CASSIDGPSGANTGELFF.